This T cell receptor (beta chain) was sequenced for a study of shared clonotypes between healthy human individuals. Study overall: CD8 memory received one plate per donor, CD8 naive two, CD4 memory three and CD4 naive three.

About this clone: Its cognate antigen is unknown.

General study points: Naive CD4 clonotypes were shared across a handful of donors at roughly 5.5%. Clonotype sharing among donors was expected to depend on sequencing depth. Across subsets, estimated richness was generally greater for naive than for memory populations.

Naive-designated CD8 cells lacked CD45RO, were positively enriched for CCR7, and omitted terminally differentiated effector memory CD45RA+ cells. This CDR3 has 13 residues. Per germline, CDR1 LNHNV and CDR2 YYDKDF (reference sequence). Trimming cost V 5 bases and J 5 bases, with 10 bases left between them. Repertoires were generated with immunoSEQ multiplex PCR, while TCRdb's copy carries only in-frame clones and drops some. The table shows some 2,100,000 clones, with more than 85% occurring only once. This TCR came from a man aged 18 to 30 in good health. Some clones in this sample may be carry-over from other donors' samples. The chain links TRBV15 to TRBJ2-1; possibly TRBD2 for D (5 bases). Sequencing used naive CD8+ T cells from PBMCs. In nucleotides, the CDR3 is TGTGCCACCAGCCCGCGGGCCCACAATGAGCAGTTCTTC. Translating gives CATSPRAHNEQFF.